This is a list of T cell receptor beta chains from one sample in a study of shared clonotypes between healthy human individuals. Sequenced by immunoSEQ multiplex PCR; TCRdb stores in-frame clones only, minus some. The table shows 2 million to 2.5 million clones, with under 95% occurring only once. Sequenced material: naive CD4+ T cells from PBMCs. The receptor source for this set is a man between 18 and 29 years old in good health. Some clones in this sample may be carry-over from other donors' samples. The CDR3 runs from the conserved cysteine through the conserved F or W. Fields, in order: V gene, J gene, clone size, D gene, CDR3 length, CDR3 protein, CDR3 DNA. The D gene is left open where the match is weak. Where a row states a size, it is once, few, many or the class of an expanded clone; other rows omit it.

TRBV6-1	TRBJ1-4	.	TRBD1	17	CASSDPGQGAMGEKLFF	TGTGCCAGCAGTGATCCGGGACAGGGGGCGATGGGTGAAAAACTGTTTTTT
TRBV13	TRBJ2-5	.	.	14	CASSLGGRQETQYF	TGTGCCAGCAGCTTGGGAGGCAGACAAGAGACCCAGTACTTC
TRBV5-4	TRBJ2-3	.	TRBD2	14	CASSPSGHTDTQYF	TGTGCCAGCAGTCCTAGCGGACACACAGATACGCAGTATTTT
TRBV25-1	TRBJ2-2	once	.	13	CASSRPNTGELFF	TGTGCCAGCAGTAGACCGAACACCGGGGAGCTGTTTTTT
TRBV6-5	TRBJ1-2	.	.	14	CASNEGYRNYGYTF	TGTGCCAGCAATGAAGGATATAGGAACTATGGCTACACCTTC
TRBV28	TRBJ1-2	.	TRBD1	14	CASSQTGSDYGYTF	TGTGCCAGCAGCCAGACAGGGTCCGACTATGGCTACACCTTC
TRBV7-8	TRBJ1-1	.	.	13	CASSLGGSTEAFF	TGTGCCAGCAGCTTAGGGGGCTCCACTGAAGCTTTCTTT
TRBV19	TRBJ2-2	.	TRBD1	19	CASSQSRDRGWVDTGELFF	TGTGCCAGTAGTCAATCCCGGGACAGGGGATGGGTGGACACCGGGGAGCTGTTTTTT
TRBV30	TRBJ2-2	.	.	15	CAWSEGGTHTGELFF	TGTGCCTGGAGTGAAGGGGGAACCCACACCGGGGAGCTGTTTTTT
TRBV30	TRBJ2-1	once	.	10	CAWSLREQFF	TGTGCCTGGAGCCTCCGTGAGCAGTTCTTC
TRBV11-1	TRBJ2-7	.	TRBD2	14	CASSKGLAGYEQYF	TGTGCCAGCAGCAAGGGACTAGCGGGGTACGAGCAGTACTTC
TRBV6-6	TRBJ2-7	.	.	15	CASGNKGLPTYEQYF	TGTGCCAGCGGAAATAAAGGACTACCTACCTACGAGCAGTACTTC
TRBV5-4	TRBJ2-7	.	.	13	CASSLVAVEEQYF	TGTGCCAGCAGCTTGGTCGCAGTGGAGGAGCAGTACTTC
TRBV18	TRBJ1-2	.	.	16	CASSPRDRGLSYGYTF	TGTGCCAGCTCACCTCGGGACCGAGGCCTGTCCTATGGCTACACCTTC
TRBV29-1	TRBJ1-1	few	.	14	CSARDTSVGTEAFF	TGCAGCGCTAGGGACACCTCGGTGGGCACTGAAGCTTTCTTT
TRBV27	TRBJ1-1	.	.	18	CASSLFGGGGRDFTEAFF	TGTGCCAGCAGTTTATTTGGGGGGGGTGGCAGGGATTTTACTGAAGCTTTCTTT
TRBV5-4	TRBJ2-2	.	.	15	CASSLNGDSTGELFF	TGTGCCAGCAGCTTGAATGGGGACTCCACCGGGGAGCTGTTTTTT
TRBV7-2	TRBJ1-4	.	.	15	CASSLSLSWEEKLFF	TGTGCCAGCAGCCTATCGCTCTCATGGGAAGAAAAACTGTTTTTT
TRBV2	TRBJ2-5	.	TRBD2	14	CASSEAAGGETQYF	TGTGCCAGCAGTGAAGCAGCGGGGGGAGAGACCCAGTACTTC
TRBV4-1	TRBJ2-1	once	.	17	CASRQDGGGGSYNEQFF	TGCGCCAGCAGGCAGGATGGTGGAGGCGGGTCCTACAATGAGCAGTTCTTC
TRBV29-1	TRBJ2-3	.	.	13	CSVGGGGTDTQYF	TGCAGCGTTGGTGGAGGAGGAACAGATACGCAGTATTTT
TRBV18	TRBJ2-3	.	TRBD2	16	CASSPGTSGTIDTQYF	TGTGCCAGCTCACCCGGGACTAGCGGTACGATAGATACGCAGTATTTT
TRBV10-3	TRBJ2-5	.	.	15	CAISESRAQTGTQYF	TGTGCCATCAGTGAGTCCCGGGCCCAAACGGGGACCCAGTACTTC
TRBV5-1	TRBJ2-7	.	TRBD1	14	CASSSTGRPYEQYF	TGCGCCAGCAGCTCGACAGGGCGGCCCTACGAGCAGTACTTC
TRBV5-4	TRBJ2-5	.	.	14	CASSGQGGQETQYF	TGTGCCAGCAGCGGCCAGGGGGGACAAGAGACCCAGTACTTC
TRBV5-1	TRBJ1-5	.	.	14	CASSLRGSNQPQHF	TGCGCCAGCAGCTTAAGGGGGAGCAATCAGCCCCAGCATTTT
TRBV7-2	TRBJ2-2	.	.	16	CASSLVGVGNTGELFF	TGTGCCAGCAGCTTAGTGGGTGTAGGGAACACCGGGGAGCTGTTTTTT
TRBV19	TRBJ2-1	.	.	12	CASSIAGYEQFF	TGTGCCAGTAGTATAGCGGGATATGAGCAGTTCTTC
TRBV11-2	TRBJ2-7	.	TRBD2	14	CASSSGLAEPEQYF	TGTGCCAGCAGCTCGGGACTAGCGGAACCCGAGCAGTACTTC
TRBV28	TRBJ1-2	.	.	12	CAIGGANYGYTF	TGTGCCATCGGCGGAGCTAACTATGGCTACACCTTC
TRBV28	TRBJ2-4	.	.	15	CASSFIGVAKNIQYF	TGTGCCAGCAGTTTTATTGGGGTAGCCAAAAACATTCAGTACTTC
TRBV19	TRBJ2-6	.	.	16	CASSIRVLPGANVLTF	TGTGCCAGTAGTATCCGAGTTCTCCCTGGGGCCAACGTCCTGACTTTC
TRBV5-1	TRBJ2-1	.	.	14	CASSLALTVNEQFF	TGCGCCAGCAGCTTGGCGCTTACCGTCAATGAGCAGTTCTTC
TRBV7-3	TRBJ1-1	.	.	15	CASSDTSSLGTEAFF	TGTGCCAGCAGCGACACGTCCTCGCTGGGCACTGAAGCTTTCTTT
TRBV4-1	TRBJ1-3	.	.	16	CASSQGARESGNTIYF	TGCGCCAGCAGCCAAGGGGCCAGGGAATCTGGAAACACCATATATTTT
TRBV6-6	TRBJ1-1	.	.	15	CASSYELVVNTEAFF	TGTGCCAGCAGTTACGAGCTTGTGGTGAACACTGAAGCTTTCTTT
TRBV9	TRBJ2-5	.	TRBD2	14	CASSGQGTGGTQYF	TGTGCCAGCAGCGGACAAGGGACGGGAGGGACCCAGTACTTC
TRBV9	TRBJ2-7	.	TRBD2	14	CASSPTSGPYEQYF	TGTGCCAGCAGCCCAACTAGCGGCCCCTACGAGCAGTACTTC
TRBV7-2	TRBJ2-4	.	.	14	CASSPGGSRDIQYF	TGTGCCAGCAGCCCTGGGGGCTCCAGGGACATTCAGTACTTC
TRBV30	TRBJ1-5	once	.	15	CAWSAQTGRNQPQHF	TGTGCCTGGAGTGCTCAGACAGGACGCAATCAGCCCCAGCATTTT
TRBV6-1	TRBJ2-5	.	TRBD2	17	CASSEGARLAGKETQYF	TGTGCCAGCAGTGAAGGTGCCCGGCTAGCGGGTAAAGAGACCCAGTACTTC
TRBV18	TRBJ2-7	.	.	14	CASSPGALGYEQYF	TGTGCCAGCTCACCAGGGGCGCTTGGGTACGAGCAGTACTTC
TRBV21-1	TRBJ1-5	.	.	15	CASSSRTGVGQPQHF	TGTGCCAGCAGCTCGCGGACAGGGGTTGGTCAGCCCCAGCATTTT
TRBV5-6	TRBJ1-1	once	.	14	CASSVDRMNTEAFF	TGTGCCAGCAGCGTCGACAGAATGAACACTGAAGCTTTCTTT
TRBV25-1	TRBJ2-7	once	.	13	CASSESGSHEQYF	TGTGCCAGCAGTGAGTCCGGGAGCCACGAGCAGTACTTC
TRBV14	TRBJ1-2	.	.	15	CASSQVPGGRQGYTF	TGTGCCAGCAGCCAAGTACCCGGGGGCCGTCAAGGCTACACCTTC
TRBV28	TRBJ2-7	.	TRBD1	13	CASQSGQWAEQYF	TGTGCCAGCCAGTCGGGACAGTGGGCCGAGCAGTACTTC
TRBV7-9	TRBJ2-3	.	.	14	CASSARTTPYTQYF	TGTGCCAGCAGCGCCCGGACAACGCCATATACGCAGTATTTT
TRBV4-2	TRBJ2-7	.	.	17	CASSRSQLTGEAYEQYF	TGTGCCAGCAGCCGGTCACAACTGACGGGAGAGGCCTACGAGCAGTACTTC
TRBV15	TRBJ2-5	.	.	15	CATSTLSGDQETQYF	TGTGCCACCAGCACTCTATCCGGGGACCAAGAGACCCAGTACTTC
TRBV5-6	TRBJ2-5	.	.	18	CASSYWGTAENIQETQYF	TGTGCCAGCTCCTATTGGGGCACAGCAGAAAACATCCAAGAGACCCAGTACTTC
TRBV5-1	TRBJ2-3	.	.	11	CASSLRDTQYF	TGCGCCAGCAGCTTAAGAGATACGCAGTATTTT
TRBV20-1	TRBJ2-5	.	.	11	CSASLGETQYF	TGCAGTGCTAGTTTGGGGGAGACCCAGTACTTC
TRBV27	TRBJ2-7	.	TRBD2	14	CASRRLADSYEQYF	TGTGCCAGCAGGCGCCTAGCGGACTCCTACGAGCAGTACTTC
TRBV2	TRBJ2-4	.	.	16	CASSDRQGGAKNIQYF	TGTGCCAGCAGTGATAGGCAGGGTGGCGCCAAAAACATTCAGTACTTC
TRBV2	TRBJ2-7	.	.	13	CASKTGISYEQYF	TGTGCCAGCAAAACAGGTATCTCCTACGAGCAGTACTTC
TRBV15	TRBJ1-4	.	TRBD1	16	CATSRRDRGTNEKLFF	TGTGCCACCAGCAGGCGGGACAGGGGAACTAATGAAAAACTGTTTTTT